Reported below is one TCR beta chain. The germline V gene has CDR1 SGHTA and CDR2 FQGTGA. This CDR3 comprises 15 residues. V was clipped by 5 bases and J by 4 bases; unmatched bases: 9. This specimen comes from a study of OX40 agonist ivuxolimab in advanced cancers. Profiled with immunoSEQ multiplex PCR; TCRdb holds only in-frame clones, not every one. The sample includes some 59,000 clones, approximately 90% seen only once; the top ten take 5.4%. Source: CD4+ or CD8+ T cells sorted from blood, taken in a trial of the OX40 agonist ivuxolimab. The chain combines TRBV7-3 with TRBJ2-7, with 9 bases lining up with TRBD2. The clonotype comes from an adult with an advanced solid tumor such as melanoma, head and neck, liver or kidney cancer. This CDR3 is CASSRGSGGGYEQYF. The CDR3 nucleotides are TGTGCCAGCAGCCGTGGTAGCGGGGGAGGGTACGAGCAGTACTTC.